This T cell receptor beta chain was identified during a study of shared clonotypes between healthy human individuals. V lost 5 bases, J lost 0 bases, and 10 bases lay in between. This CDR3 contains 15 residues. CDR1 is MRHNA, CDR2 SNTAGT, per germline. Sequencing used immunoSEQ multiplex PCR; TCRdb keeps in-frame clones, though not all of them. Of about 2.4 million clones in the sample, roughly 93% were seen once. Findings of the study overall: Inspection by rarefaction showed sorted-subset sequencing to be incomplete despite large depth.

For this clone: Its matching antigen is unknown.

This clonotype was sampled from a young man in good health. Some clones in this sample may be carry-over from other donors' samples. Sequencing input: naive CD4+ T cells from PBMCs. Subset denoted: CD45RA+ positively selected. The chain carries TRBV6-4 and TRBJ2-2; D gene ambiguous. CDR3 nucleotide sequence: TGTGCCAGCAGTCCCGGGTCTACGAACACCGGGGAGCTGTTTTTT. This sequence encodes CASSPGSTNTGELFF.